In this sample, the clone carrying this T cell receptor (beta chain) turned up many times. These data originate in a study of prognosis after radiotherapy for stage I lung cancer. Overall study: It was between early 2018 and 2019 that stage I non-small cell lung cancer patients were enrolled. Ages of the 13 men and several women ranged about 53 to 85 years, median approximately 70. The radiotherapy was SBRT split into 3 to 5 fractions, giving a biologically effective dose of at least 100 Gy. After radiotherapy, distant metastases appeared in a few patients at a median of around seven months, and 15 patients showed no significant progression.

Genomic DNA was the source, and TCR beta CDR3 was amplified from it by two-round multiplex PCR. Specific primers for each TRBV and TRBJ gene were what first-round PCR used. MiXCR, run by TCRdb on the multiplex PCR reads, gives a single entry per CDR3 protein. The profile covers 10,000 to 15,000 distinct CDR3 sequences, with around two fifths appearing a single time and roughly 40% taken by the ten largest. The V gene end was trimmed by 6 bases and the J gene end by 2 bases; junction bases not matched to a gene: 5. The CDR3 length is 14 residues. The germline V gene encodes CDR1 MRHNA and CDR2 SNTAGT.

Sequenced material: PBMCs, taken before or after stereotactic body radiation therapy (not recorded which). This clonotype was obtained from a donor aged 50 or older with non-small cell lung cancer. The V and J genes are TRBV6-4 and TRBJ2-3, with 7 bases lining up with TRBD2. CDR3: CASRQRENTDTQYF. As DNA, the CDR3 is TGTGCCAGCAGGCAGCGGGAAAACACAGATACGCAGTATTTT.